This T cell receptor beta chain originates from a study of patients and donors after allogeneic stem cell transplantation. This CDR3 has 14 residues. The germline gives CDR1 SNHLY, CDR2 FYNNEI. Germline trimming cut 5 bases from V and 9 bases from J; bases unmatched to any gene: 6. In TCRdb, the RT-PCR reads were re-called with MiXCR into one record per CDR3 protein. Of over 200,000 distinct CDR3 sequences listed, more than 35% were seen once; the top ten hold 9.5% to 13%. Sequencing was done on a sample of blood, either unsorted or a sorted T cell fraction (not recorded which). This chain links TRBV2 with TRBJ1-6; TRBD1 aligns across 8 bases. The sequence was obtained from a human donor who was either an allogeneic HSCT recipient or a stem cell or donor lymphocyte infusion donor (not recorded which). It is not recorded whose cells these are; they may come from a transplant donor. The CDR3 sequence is CASSTDRVSSPLHF. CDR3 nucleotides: TGTGCCAGCAGTACGGACAGGGTGTCTTCACCCCTCCACTTT.